What follows describes a single T cell receptor (beta chain). What it binds is unknown. It was with 60 Vbeta and 13 Jbeta primers that the PCR ran. Profiled with immunoSEQ multiplex PCR; TCRdb holds only in-frame clones, not every one. The sample records about 150,000 clones, 75% to 80% being singletons. This sample is drawn from a study of cytomegalovirus exposure and HLA in healthy donors. Study-level findings and limits: Among the most significant clusters, several appeared linked to common viral pathogens in a later analysis.

This TCR was recovered from a male donor in good health and CMV-seronegative. Sequencing input: PBMCs.

Here the CDR3 DNA reads TGCAGCGTGTACACAGGCCGGGGGGCAGATACGCAGTATTTT. It yields the protein CSVYTGRGADTQYF. The chain couples TRBV29-1 to TRBJ2-3; TRBD2 matches at 7 bases. CDR3 length: 14 amino acids. Germline V gene data show CDR1 as SQVTM and CDR2 as ANQGSEA. The V and J ends lost 6 bases and 4 bases, in that order; junction bases with no gene match: 10.